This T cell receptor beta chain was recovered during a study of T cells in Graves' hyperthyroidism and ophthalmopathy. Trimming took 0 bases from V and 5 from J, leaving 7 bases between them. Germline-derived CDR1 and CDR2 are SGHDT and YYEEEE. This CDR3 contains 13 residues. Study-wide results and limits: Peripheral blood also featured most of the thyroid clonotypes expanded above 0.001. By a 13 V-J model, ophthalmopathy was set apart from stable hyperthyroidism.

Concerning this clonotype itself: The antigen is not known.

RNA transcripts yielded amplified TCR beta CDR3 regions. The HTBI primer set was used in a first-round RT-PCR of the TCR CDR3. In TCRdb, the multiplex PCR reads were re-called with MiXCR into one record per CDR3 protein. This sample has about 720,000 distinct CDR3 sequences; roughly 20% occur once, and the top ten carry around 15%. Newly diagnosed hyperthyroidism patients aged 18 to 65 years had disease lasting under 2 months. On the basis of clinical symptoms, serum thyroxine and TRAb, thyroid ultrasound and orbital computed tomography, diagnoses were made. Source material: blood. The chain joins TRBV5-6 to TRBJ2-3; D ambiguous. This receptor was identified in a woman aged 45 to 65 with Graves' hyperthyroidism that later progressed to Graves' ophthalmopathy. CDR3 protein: CASSLAVLDTQYF. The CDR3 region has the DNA TGTGCCAGCAGCTTGGCAGTCCTAGATACGCAGTATTTT.